This passage covers 9 T cell receptor beta chains from one sample sequenced in a study of cytotoxic CD8 clonotypes in ibrutinib-treated CLL. The table came from immunoSEQ multiplex PCR; TCRdb's copy has only in-frame clones and leaves some out. This sample has 85,000 or so clones, with 79% found just once. The specimen was PBMCs, collected after 12 months of ibrutinib treatment. Receptors were obtained from a human donor with chronic lymphocytic leukemia.

The chain combines TRBV11-2 with TRBJ2-2; D gene uncertain. Trimming removed 1 base from V and 5 bases from J, with 11 bases in between. The CDR3 totals 15 residues. Per germline, CDR1 SGHAT and CDR2 FQNNGV. The CDR3 sequence is CASSLGSLGTGELFF. CDR3 bases: TGTGCCAGCAGCTTAGGGTCCTTAGGGACCGGGGAGCTGTTTTTT.

This clone was detected a few times. The V call is TRBV7-9, the J call TRBJ1-2; no clear D. The CDR3 is 11 amino acids. Germline CDR1 and CDR2: SEHNR and FQNEAQ (reference sequence). The V end was cut by 3 bases, the J end by 8 bases, with 7 bases between. The CDR3 protein is CASSLYGGYTF. The CDR3 DNA sequence: TGTGCCAGCAGCTTGTATGGGGGCTACACCTTC.

This clone was found once. The J gene is TRBJ2-1, the V gene TRBV7-3, with 8 bases fitting TRBD2. In germline, CDR1 is SGHTA, CDR2 FQGTGA. CDR3 length: 15 amino acids. Trimming removed 5 bases from V and 3 bases from J; junction bases left unmatched: 6. This chain's CDR3 is CASSRGGTSYNEQFF. In nucleotides, the CDR3 is TGTGCCAGCAGCCGCGGTGGGACTAGCTACAATGAGCAGTTCTTC.

J is TRBJ1-4 and V is TRBV4-2, with a tentative D call TRBD1 (5 bases). Germline values: CDR1 LGHNA, CDR2 YNFKEQ. The CDR3 extends over 14 amino acids. V was pared by 1 base and J by 8 bases, with 11 bases between. CDR3 DNA: TGTGCCAGCAGCCAAGTAGGGGCCAGCGAAAAACTGTTTTTT. Translated: CASSQVGASEKLFF.

This chain links TRBV6-6 with TRBJ1-1; D is perhaps TRBD1 (6 bases). The germline gives CDR1 MNHNY, CDR2 SVGAGI (reference sequence). Trimming took 8 bases from V and 4 from J, leaving 20 bases between them. This CDR3 has 15 residues. The CDR3, as DNA: TGTGCCAGCCCCGGGGCGTCAGGGGATTCCACTGAAGCTTTCTTT. This codes for CASPGASGDSTEAFF.

This clone was counted ten times or more. The chain couples TRBV11-2 to TRBJ1-2; perhaps TRBD1 as D (5 bases). The CDR3 covers 16 residues. Germline-derived CDR1 and CDR2 are SGHAT and FQNNGV. V was pared by 4 bases and J by 4 bases, with 19 bases between. CDR3 amino acids: CASSSRGGVRGYGYTF. The CDR3, as DNA: TGTGCCAGCAGCTCCCGGGGAGGGGTAAGGGGCTATGGCTACACCTTC.

The chain links TRBV7-2 to TRBJ2-1; perhaps TRBD2 as D (6 bases). Trimming pared 5 bases from V and 15 bases from J, leaving 17 bases between. This CDR3 region has 12 residues. Germline values: CDR1 SGHTA, CDR2 FQGNSA. CDR3 region: CASSPRDGPRFF. CDR3 nucleotides: TGTGCCAGCAGCCCGCGGGACGGCCCGCGGTTCTTC. The full variable domain, rest sourced from reference TRBV7-2 and TRBJ2-1, is GAGVSQSPSNKVTEKGKDVELRCDPISGHTALYWYRQSLGQGLEFLIYFQGNSAPDKSGLPSDRFSAERTGGSVSTLTIQRTQQEDSAVYLCASSPRDGPRFFGPGTRLTVL.

This clone was seen at least ten times. Given a much more abundant clone one base away, this may be a read error. At the DNA level, this CDR3 is encoded by other sequences in the same sample as well. CDR3: CATSRDNQPQHF. For the CDR3, the DNA is TGTGCCACCAGCAGAGATAATCAGCCCCAGCATTTT. The chain couples TRBV15 to TRBJ1-5; D call uncertain. This CDR3 spans 12 amino acids. From germline, CDR1 is LNHNV and CDR2 YYDKDF (reference sequence). The V end was cut by 0 bases, the J end by 4 bases, with 1 base between.

The chain carries TRBV9 and TRBJ1-1; D call uncertain. Germline V CDR1 and CDR2: SGDLS, YYNGEE. This CDR3 comprises 11 residues. Trimming left V 7 bases short and J 8 bases short, with 12 bases between. The CDR3, as DNA: TGTGCCAGCTTCGACGGCCGGGAAGCTTTCTTT. Amino acids: CASFDGREAFF.